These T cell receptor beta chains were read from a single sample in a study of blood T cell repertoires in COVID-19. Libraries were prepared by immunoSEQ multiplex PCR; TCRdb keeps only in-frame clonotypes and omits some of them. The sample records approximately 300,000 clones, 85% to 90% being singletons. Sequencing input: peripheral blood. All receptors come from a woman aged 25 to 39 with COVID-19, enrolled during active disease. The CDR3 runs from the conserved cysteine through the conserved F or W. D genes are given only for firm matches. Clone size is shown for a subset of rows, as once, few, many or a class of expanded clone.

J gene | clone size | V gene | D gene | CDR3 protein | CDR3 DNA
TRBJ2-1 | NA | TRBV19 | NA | CASKVSGRGTSYNEQFF | TGTGCCAGTAAAGTCTCAGGGCGGGGCACCTCCTACAATGAGCAGTTCTTC
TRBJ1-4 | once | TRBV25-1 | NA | CASGWTVSRCEKLFF | TGTGCCAGCGGATGGACAGTCTCACGGTGTGAAAAACTGTTTTTT
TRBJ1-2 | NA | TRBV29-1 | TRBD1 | CSVVTGNSGYTF | TGCAGCGTTGTGACAGGGAATAGTGGCTACACCTTC
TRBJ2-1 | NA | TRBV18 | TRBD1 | CASSPSGQRNNEQFF | TGTGCCAGCTCACCCTCGGGACAGAGGAACAATGAGCAGTTCTTC
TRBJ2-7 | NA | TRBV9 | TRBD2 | CASSVGVAGVLSYEQYF | TGTGCCAGCAGCGTCGGGGTAGCGGGAGTATTATCCTACGAGCAGTACTTC
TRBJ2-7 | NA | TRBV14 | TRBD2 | CASSRSGLAGYEQYF | TGTGCCAGCAGCCGATCGGGACTAGCAGGCTACGAGCAGTACTTC
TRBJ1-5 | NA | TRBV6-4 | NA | CASSEGARQPQHF | TGTGCCAGCAGTGAGGGGGCGCGCCAGCCCCAGCATTTT
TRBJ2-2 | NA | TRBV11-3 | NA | CASSLARPNTGELFF | TGTGCCAGCAGCTTAGCGCGGCCGAACACCGGGGAGCTGTTTTTT
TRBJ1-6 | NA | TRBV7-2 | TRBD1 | CASSSRTGNSPLHF | TGTGCCAGCAGCTCCCGGACAGGGAATTCACCCCTCCACTTT
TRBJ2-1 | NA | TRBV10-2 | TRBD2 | CASSWAGGNNEQFF | TGCGCCAGCAGTTGGGCGGGGGGGAACAATGAGCAGTTCTTC
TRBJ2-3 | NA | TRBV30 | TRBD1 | CAWSAGQGWADTQYF | TGTGCCTGGAGTGCAGGACAGGGGTGGGCAGATACGCAGTATTTT
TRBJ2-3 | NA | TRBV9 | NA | CASSVVSGDTQYF | TGTGCCAGCAGCGTAGTATCCGGAGATACGCAGTATTTT
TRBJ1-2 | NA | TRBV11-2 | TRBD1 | CASSQRQGPYGYTF | TGTGCCAGCAGCCAACGACAGGGTCCCTATGGCTACACCTTC
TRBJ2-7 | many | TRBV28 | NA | CASSMGGDAQYF | TGTGCCAGCAGCATGGGGGGAGACGCGCAGTACTTC
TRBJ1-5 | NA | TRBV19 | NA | CASSISGRTRLNQPQHF | TGTGCCAGTAGTATATCAGGACGGACTCGACTCAATCAGCCCCAGCATTTT
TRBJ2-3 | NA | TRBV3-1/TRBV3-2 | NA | CASSQDGSGLGTQYF | TGTGCCAGCAGCCAAGATGGGTCGGGACTCGGTACGCAGTATTTT
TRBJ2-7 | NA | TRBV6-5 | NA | CASSYRDNYEQYF | TGTGCCAGCAGTTACCGGGATAACTACGAGCAGTACTTC
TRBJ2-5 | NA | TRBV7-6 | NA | CASSSRAETQYF | TGTGCCAGCAGCTCCAGGGCGGAGACCCAGTACTTC
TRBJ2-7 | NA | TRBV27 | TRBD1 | CASSLSKGAYEQYF | TGTGCCAGCAGTTTATCGAAGGGGGCATACGAGCAGTACTTC
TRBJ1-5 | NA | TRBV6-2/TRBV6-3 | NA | CASSQVGTSNQPQHF | TGTGCCAGCAGTCAAGTGGGCACGAGCAATCAGCCCCAGCATTTT
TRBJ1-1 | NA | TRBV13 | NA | CASSLGHTNTEAFF | TGTGCCAGCAGCCTGGGGCACACGAACACTGAAGCTTTCTTT
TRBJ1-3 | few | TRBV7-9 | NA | CASSLEGFSSGNTIYF | TGTGCCAGCAGCTTAGAGGGGTTTAGCTCTGGAAACACCATATATTTT
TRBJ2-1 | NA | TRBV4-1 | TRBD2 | CASSQASGVYNEQFF | TGCGCCAGCAGCCAAGCTAGCGGGGTATACAATGAGCAGTTCTTC
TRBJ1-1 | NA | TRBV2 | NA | CASRRPRDYTEAFF | TGTGCCAGCCGCAGGCCCCGGGATTATACTGAAGCTTTCTTT
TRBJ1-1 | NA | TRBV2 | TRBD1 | CASIGQATEAFF | TGTGCCAGCATTGGACAGGCAACTGAAGCTTTCTTT
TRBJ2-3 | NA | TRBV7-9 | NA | CASSLGAKPPLSQYF | TGTGCCAGCAGCTTAGGGGCCAAACCTCCTCTTTCGCAGTATTTT
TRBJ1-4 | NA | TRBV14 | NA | CASSQVANEKLFF | TGTGCCAGCAGCCAAGTAGCTAATGAAAAACTGTTTTTT
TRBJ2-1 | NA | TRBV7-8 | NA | CASIRLGVGEQFF | TGTGCCAGCATCCGACTAGGAGTCGGTGAGCAGTTCTTC
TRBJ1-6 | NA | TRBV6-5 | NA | CASSWGGSSYNSPLHF | TGTGCCAGCAGTTGGGGCGGAAGCTCCTATAATTCACCCCTCCACTTT
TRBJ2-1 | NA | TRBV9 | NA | CASGPGAGSYNEQFF | TGTGCCAGCGGCCCCGGAGCTGGTTCCTACAATGAGCAGTTCTTC
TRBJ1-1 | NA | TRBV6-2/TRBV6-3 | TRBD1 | CASSYGQGGLAFF | TGTGCCAGCAGTTACGGACAGGGGGGACTTGCTTTCTTT
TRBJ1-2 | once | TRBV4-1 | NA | CASSQEFRTVYGYTF | TGCGCCAGCAGCCAAGAGTTCCGGACAGTCTATGGCTACACCTTC
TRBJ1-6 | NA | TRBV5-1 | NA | CASSDTRRAGNSPLHF | TGCGCCAGCAGCGACACTCGGCGCGCCGGCAATTCACCCCTCCACTTT
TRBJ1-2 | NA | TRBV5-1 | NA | CASSLAENYGYTF | TGCGCCAGCAGCTTAGCGGAAAACTATGGCTACACCTTC
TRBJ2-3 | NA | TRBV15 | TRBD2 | CATAGGTGLKSDTQYF | TGTGCCACCGCGGGAGGAACAGGGTTGAAGTCAGATACGCAGTATTTT
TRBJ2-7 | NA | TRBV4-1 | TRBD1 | CASSQSPGQGSWQYF | TGCGCCAGCAGCCAATCCCCGGGACAGGGGTCGTGGCAGTACTTC
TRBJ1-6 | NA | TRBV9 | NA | CASTPGTYNSPLHF | TGTGCCAGCACACCTGGGACATATAATTCACCCCTCCACTTT
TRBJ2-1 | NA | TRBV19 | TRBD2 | CASSISSGRPGEQFF | TGTGCCAGTAGTATATCGAGCGGGAGGCCGGGAGAGCAGTTCTTC
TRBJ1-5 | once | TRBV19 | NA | CASSGGLHQPQHF | TGTGCCTCCTCCGGGGGGTTACATCAGCCCCAGCATTTT
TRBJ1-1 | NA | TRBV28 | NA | CASSRQMGGAYEAFF | TGTGCCAGCAGTCGCCAAATGGGGGGGGCATATGAAGCTTTCTTT
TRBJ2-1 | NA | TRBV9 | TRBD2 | CASSGGTSGNPFF | TGTGCCAGCAGCGGTGGGACTAGCGGGAATCCGTTCTTC
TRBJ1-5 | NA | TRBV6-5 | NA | CASSSTGYSNQPQHF | TGTGCCAGCAGTAGTACAGGCTATAGCAATCAGCCCCAGCATTTT
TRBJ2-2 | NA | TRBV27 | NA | CASKGTYMNTGELFF | TGTGCCAGCAAAGGGACTTACATGAACACCGGGGAGCTGTTTTTT
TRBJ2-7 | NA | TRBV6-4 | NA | CASTPPSEVYEQYF | TGTGCCAGCACCCCCCCTAGCGAGGTTTATGAGCAGTACTTC
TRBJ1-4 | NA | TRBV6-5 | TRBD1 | CASMVGGSSEKLFF | TGTGCCAGCATGGTAGGGGGCAGTTCGGAAAAACTGTTTTTT
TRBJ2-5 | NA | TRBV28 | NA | CASSLRSYGGYRPPTETQYF | TGTGCCAGCAGTTTACGGAGTTACGGGGGATACAGGCCCCCAACGGAGACCCAGTACTTC
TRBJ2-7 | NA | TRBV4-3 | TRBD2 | CASSQDAGVGSYEQYF | TGCGCCAGCAGCCAAGATGCGGGAGTAGGCTCCTACGAGCAGTACTTC
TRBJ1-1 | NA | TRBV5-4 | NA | CASSPSGRTEAFF | TGTGCCAGCAGCCCCTCTGGGAGGACTGAAGCTTTCTTT
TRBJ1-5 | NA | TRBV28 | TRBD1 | CASSLLGGHQPQHF | TGTGCCAGCAGTTTACTAGGGGGCCATCAGCCCCAGCATTTT
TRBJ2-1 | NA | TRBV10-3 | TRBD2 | CAISELAGGPTPGNEQFF | TGTGCCATCAGTGAACTAGCGGGAGGTCCAACGCCGGGGAATGAGCAGTTCTTC
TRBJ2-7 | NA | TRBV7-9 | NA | CASSSTGFSEQYF | TGTGCCAGCAGCTCCACAGGGTTCAGCGAGCAGTACTTC